This T cell receptor (beta chain) was documented in a study of vaccination effects on CD4 cells after COVID-19. Study results and limitations: At late timepoints after vaccination, vaccine- and infection-induced clones shrank markedly.

Antigen-specific CD4+ T cell clonotypes were called by their expansion after viral peptide-pool culture in ViraFEST. At the end of less than 12 days of culture, CD4+ T cells were isolated. Absence of prior SARS-CoV-2 infection characterized the vaccine recipients, who showed negative nucleocapsid antibodies. In the cultures, half the medium was exchanged for IL-2 medium on days 3 and 7. As concerns this clone: The target antigen is unknown.

The table came from immunoSEQ multiplex PCR; TCRdb's copy has only in-frame clones and leaves some out. The data hold 45,000 to 65,000 clones, with approximately 79% observed a single time. The receptor was isolated from a human donor who received a COVID-19 vaccine. Sequencing used CD4+ T cells from PBMCs cultured with HCoV-229E spike peptides, obtained before COVID-19 vaccination.

The DNA for the CDR3 is TGTGCCAGCAGCTTAGACTGGGTCTCGAACACTGAAGCTTTCTTT. It codes for CASSLDWVSNTEAFF. V and J are TRBV11-2 and TRBJ1-1, with D unresolved. CDR1 and CDR2 from the germline V gene are SGHAT and FQNNGV. Trimming cost V 0 bases and J 1 base, with 9 bases left between them. CDR3 size: 15 residues.